Each of the 30 T cell receptor beta chains below was sequenced from the same sample in a study of T cells in Graves' hyperthyroidism and ophthalmopathy. Amplification of TCR beta CDR3 regions was performed using RNA transcripts as template. RT-PCR in the first round (using the HTBI primer set) targeted the TCR CDR3. TCRdb ran MiXCR on the multiplex PCR reads and lists one entry per CDR3 protein. The table has approximately 400,000 distinct CDR3 sequences, around 25% seen once. The sample consisted of blood. All receptors derive from a man in his forties or fifties with Graves' hyperthyroidism.

This clonotype has only a few counts. V and J are TRBV7-9 and TRBJ2-1; 10 nucleotides line up with TRBD2. The germline V gene has CDR1 SEHNR and CDR2 FQNEAQ (reference sequence). This CDR3 region has 19 residues. The ends lost 4 bases at V and 3 bases at J; junction bases unmatched: 15. The CDR3 here is CASSYPKNPSGSYYNEQFF. The CDR3 DNA reads as TGTGCCAGCAGCTACCCTAAGAACCCTAGCGGGAGCTACTACAATGAGCAGTTCTTC.

The table lists this clonotype with many counts. Possible read error: a much larger clone is one base away. This chain links TRBV7-9 with TRBJ2-1, with D hard to call. The CDR3 runs to 14 residues. Germline V gene sequence: CDR1 SEHNR, CDR2 FQNEAQ (reference sequence). The V end lost 1 base, the J end lost 3 bases, and 7 bases lay between the germline ends. The chain's CDR3 is CASSLGGYYNEQFF. In DNA, the CDR3 is TGTGCCAGCAGCTTAGGTGGCTACTACAATGAGCAGTTCTTC.

This rearrangement joins TRBV11-2 to TRBJ2-2; possibly TRBD1 for D (5 bases). The V and J ends lost 2 bases and 7 bases respectively, with 5 bases between them. This CDR3 comprises 12 residues. The germline CDR1 and CDR2 sequences are SGHAT and FQNNGV. The CDR3 protein is CASSLQGGELFF. The DNA of the CDR3 is TGTGCCAGCAGCTTACAGGGCGGGGAGCTGTTTTTT.

The gene calls are TRBV18 and TRBJ2-2, with TRBD2 identical over 7 bases. This CDR3 region has 18 residues. CDR1 is KGHSH and CDR2 is LQKENI in the germline V gene. The ends lost 3 bases at V and 3 bases at J; junction bases unmatched: 13. The DNA of the CDR3 is TGTGCCAGCTCACCCCGTCGCGGGAGTGCCGGATACACCGGGGAGCTGTTTTTT. It encodes CASSPRRGSAGYTGELFF.

This clonotype was picked up a small number of times. The rearrangement links TRBV6-1 to TRBJ1-4, with unresolved D. The CDR3 has 11 residues. Germline V gene lookup returns CDR1 MNHNS and CDR2 SASEGT. V was clipped by 6 bases and J by 8 bases, with 7 bases between them. The CDR3 here is CASRKDEKLFF. The CDR3 DNA sequence: TGTGCCAGCAGAAAGGACGAAAAACTGTTTTTT.

This clonotype was seen only a few times. V usage is TRBV6-1 and J usage is TRBJ2-1; D perhaps matches TRBD2 (5 bases). CDR3 length equals 13 residues. From germline, CDR1 is MNHNS and CDR2 SASEGT. V was clipped by 7 bases and J by 6 bases, with 13 bases between them. The CDR3 sequence: CASTEGRGNEQFF. DNA of the CDR3: TGTGCCAGCACCGAGGGCCGGGGCAATGAGCAGTTCTTC.

This clonotype was recorded at least ten times. This chain links TRBV3-1 with TRBJ2-3; D is undetermined. CDR3 length equals 14 residues. Trimming pared 4 bases from V and 5 bases from J, leaving 13 bases between. Germline CDR1 is LGHDT and CDR2 is YNNKEL (reference sequence). CDR3 sequence reads: CASSLRARKDTQYF. The DNA of the CDR3 is TGTGCCAGCAGCCTTCGGGCCCGGAAAGATACGCAGTATTTT.

This clonotype was detected a few times. The chain couples TRBV11-3 to TRBJ2-7; D remains ambiguous. The CDR3 length is 12 residues. V gave up 0 bases and J gave up 6 bases, with 6 bases separating them. CDR1 is SGHNT, CDR2 YENEEA, per germline. This CDR3 is CASSLDRIEQYF. In DNA form, the CDR3 reads TGTGCCAGCAGCTTAGATCGAATCGAGCAGTACTTC.

There are a few counts of this clonotype. The rearrangement joins TRBV24-1 to TRBJ2-2; 12 bases are a match to TRBD2. CDR3 length equals 17 residues. Trimming took 6 bases from V and 3 from J; bases not matched to a gene: 7. Germline V CDR1 and CDR2: KGHDR, SFDVKD. Here the CDR3 DNA reads TGTGCCACCAGTACCCTAGCGGGAGGGGCGGACACCGGGGAGCTGTTTTTT. Its translation: CATSTLAGGADTGELFF.

Remarks on this clonotype: With a far larger clone one base away, a read error is the likely cause. The genes are TRBV11-2 and TRBJ2-5; D gene unclear. The CDR3 covers 12 residues. Germline values: CDR1 SGHAT, CDR2 FQNNGV. CDR3 protein: CASSPRAETRYF. The DNA for the CDR3 is TGTGCCAGCTCACCACGTGCAGAGACCCGGTACTTC.

J is TRBJ2-5 and V is TRBV6-1, with no clear D. In germline, CDR1 is MNHNS, CDR2 SASEGT. V was shortened by 6 bases and J by 7 bases, with 12 bases between the two germline ends. The CDR3 has 12 residues. The CDR3 DNA reads TGTGCCAGCAGCTTTGGATCCGGGACCCAGTACTTC. It specifies CASSFGSGTQYF.

This chain links TRBV4-2 with TRBJ1-2; weak D call: TRBD1 (6 bases). This CDR3 region has 17 residues. With 1 base removed from V and 4 bases from J, the gap between germline ends came to 19 bases. Per germline, CDR1 LGHNA and CDR2 YNFKEQ. Here the CDR3 DNA reads TGTGCCAGCAGCCAAGCGGGACAAGGGGCCGACAGCTATGGCTACACCTTC. Translation: CASSQAGQGADSYGYTF.

This clonotype turned up a few times. DNA of the CDR3: TGTGCCAGCAGCCAAGATCCCGCCTACGAGCAGTACTTC. As protein: CASSQDPAYEQYF. The chain uses TRBV3-1 and TRBJ2-7, with D hard to call. Per the germline V gene, CDR1 is LGHDT and CDR2 is YNNKEL (reference sequence). This CDR3 contains 13 residues. V was trimmed by 0 bases and J by 2 bases, leaving 5 bases between them.

In its sample, this clonotype was seen a few times. This chain connects TRBV27 to TRBJ2-7, with 8 bases fitting TRBD2. V gave up 2 bases and J gave up 1 base; unmatched junction bases: 7. CDR1 and CDR2 (germline): MNHEY, SMNVEV (reference sequence). This CDR3 comprises 16 residues. The CDR3 coding sequence is TGTGCCAGCAGTTTAGGACGGGAGGGCCAATCCTACGAGCAGTACTTC. Its translation: CASSLGREGQSYEQYF.

This sequence joins TRBV28 and TRBJ1-2; 7 positions agree with TRBD1. With 2 bases clipped from V and 3 bases from J, the junction kept 9 bases outside the gene matches. The V gene's germline CDR1 is MDHEN and CDR2 SYDVKM. There are 16 residues in the CDR3. The CDR3 loop is CASSLSPDRFDYGYTF. The CDR3 nucleotides are TGTGCCAGCAGTTTAAGCCCGGACAGGTTCGACTATGGCTACACCTTC.

The CDR3 spells CASRTGGASSYNSPLHF. CDR3 coding DNA: TGTGCCAGCAGAACAGGGGGGGCGAGCTCCTATAATTCACCCCTCCACTTT. This sequence joins TRBV12-3 or TRBV12-4 and TRBJ1-6, with 8 bases identical to TRBD1. The junction had 7 bases not matched to a gene; V was cut back by 6 bases and J by 0 bases. The CDR3 runs 17 residues.

The V and J genes are TRBV12-3 or TRBV12-4 and TRBJ2-2; D perhaps matches TRBD2 (5 bases). Trimming left V 2 bases short and J 5 bases short, with 15 bases between. The CDR3 is 16 amino acids. This CDR3 reads CASSLLGGPLTGELFF. The CDR3 DNA reads TGTGCCAGCAGTTTATTGGGCGGGCCCCTGACCGGGGAGCTGTTTTTT.

This clonotype was detected many times. The chain links TRBV20-1 to TRBJ2-1; 11 nucleotides line up with TRBD2. With 3 bases clipped from V and 3 bases from J, the junction kept 7 bases outside the gene matches. Germline CDR1 reads DFQATT; CDR2 reads SNEGSKA (reference sequence). The CDR3 length is 16 residues. CDR3 nucleotide sequence: TGCAGTGCTAGGGGGACGGGGACTAGCGGCTACAATGAGCAGTTCTTC. Translating it yields CSARGTGTSGYNEQFF.

This chain connects TRBV29-1 to TRBJ2-3; TRBD1 aligns across 9 bases. CDR1 is SQVTM, CDR2 ANQGSEA, per germline. J lost 6 bases, V lost 3 bases, and 7 bases had no gene match. The CDR3 totals 14 residues. Written as DNA, the CDR3 is TGCAGCGTTGAGGGGGACAGGGCCGGGGATACGCAGTATTTT. Translation: CSVEGDRAGDTQYF.

With respect to this clonotype: This may be a read error, as it is one base from a much larger clone. J is TRBJ1-1 and V is TRBV28; 9 nucleotides match TRBD1. Germline V CDR1 and CDR2: MDHEN, SYDVKM. Trimming at V came to 7 bases and at J to 2 bases, leaving 5 bases not matched to a gene. The CDR3 sequence is 14 residues long. The CDR3 region is CASTRTGDNTEAFF. The CDR3 region has the DNA TGTGCCAGCACTCGGACAGGGGACAACACTGAAGCTTTCTTT. Drawing the rest from reference TRBV28 and TRBJ1-1, the complete variable domain is DVKVTQSSRYLVKRTGEKVFLECVQDMDHENMFWYRQDPGLGLRLIYFSYDVKMKEKGDIPEGYSVSREKKERFSLILESASTNQTSMYLCASTRTGDNTEAFFGQGTRLTVV.

This clonotype occurred many times. V and J are TRBV20-1 and TRBJ1-4; D perhaps matches TRBD1 (5 bases). With 4 bases removed from V and 8 bases from J, the gap between germline ends came to 11 bases. The germline gives CDR1 DFQATT, CDR2 SNEGSKA (reference sequence). The CDR3 has 12 residues. CDR3 DNA: TGCAGTGCTATGGGGCCTCGGGAAAAACTGTTTTTT. Translation: CSAMGPREKLFF.

This clonotype was observed a few times. The gene calls are TRBV20-1 and TRBJ2-7; unclear D gene. The V and J ends lost 4 bases and 0 bases respectively, with 16 bases between them. The germline gives CDR1 DFQATT, CDR2 SNEGSKA (reference sequence). This CDR3 comprises 15 residues. The CDR3 protein is CSAITDLRSSYEQYF. Here the CDR3 DNA reads TGCAGTGCTATAACAGATCTCAGGAGCTCCTACGAGCAGTACTTC.

This clonotype has at least ten counts. V usage is TRBV6-5 and J usage is TRBJ1-2; no reliable D call. Germline V lookup: CDR1 MNHEY, CDR2 SVGAGI. Trimming shortened V by 0 bases and J by 0 bases, and 11 bases separated the two germline ends. The CDR3 totals 16 residues. The CDR3 DNA reads as TGTGCCAGCAGTTACTCTAGTTGGGGAGCTAACTATGGCTACACCTTC. As protein: CASSYSSWGANYGYTF.

Turning to this clonotype: In this CDR3 the conserved last residue, phenylalanine or tryptophan, is missing, so a read error is likely. The CDR3: CSVMRMAEAFL. DNA for the CDR3: TGCAGCGTTATGCGTATGGCTGAAGCTTTCCTT. V gene TRBV29-1 combines with J gene TRBJ1-1; D remains ambiguous. V lost 5 bases, J lost 6 bases, and 10 bases lay in between. This CDR3 spans 11 amino acids. Germline V gives CDR1 SQVTM, CDR2 ANQGSEA.

The table lists this clonotype with many counts. This sequence joins TRBV28 and TRBJ2-1, with 7 nucleotides matching TRBD2. V was pared by 1 base and J by 12 bases, with 9 bases of the junction left unmatched. This CDR3 region has 14 residues. The V gene's germline CDR1 is MDHEN and CDR2 SYDVKM. The CDR3 loop reads CASSLSASGLGQFF. CDR3 bases: TGTGCCAGCAGTTTATCGGCTAGCGGCCTTGGGCAGTTCTTC.

The CDR3 sequence: CASSQDADREEQYF. The CDR3 DNA is TGCGCCAGCAGCCAAGATGCCGACAGGGAAGAGCAGTACTTC. The gene calls are TRBV4-1 and TRBJ2-7; TRBD1 matches at 7 bases. Germline CDR1 and CDR2: MGHRA and YSYEKL. The CDR3 consists of 14 residues. The V segment lost 0 bases and the J segment 7 bases; nucleotides outside the gene matches: 6.

V is TRBV27 and J is TRBJ1-1; 11 nucleotides align to TRBD1. The CDR3 consists of 15 residues. CDR1 is MNHEY, CDR2 SMNVEV, per germline (reference sequence). After removal of 3 bases from V and 5 bases from J, the junction contained 5 bases not matched to a gene. Written as DNA, the CDR3 is TGTGCCAGCAGTTTCGGACAGGGGGCAATGACTGAAGCTTTCTTT. Its protein is CASSFGQGAMTEAFF.

The V gene is TRBV11-2, the J gene TRBJ1-2; D is possibly TRBD1 (5 bases). The CDR3 extends over 14 amino acids. The V gene's germline CDR1 is SGHAT and CDR2 FQNNGV. Trimming removed 0 bases at V and 5 bases at J, with 10 bases between. In DNA, the CDR3 is TGTGCCAGCAGCTTAGAGGGGGTTCTATATGGCTACACCTTC. Protein sequence: CASSLEGVLYGYTF.

This clonotype was observed a handful of times. The V call is TRBV6-1, the J call TRBJ2-7; tentative D call: TRBD2 (5 bases). The V gene's germline CDR1 is MNHNS and CDR2 SASEGT. This CDR3 is 13 amino acids long. Trimming shortened V by 5 bases and J by 5 bases, and 13 bases separated the two germline ends. The CDR3 is CASSREGFNEQYF. CDR3 sequence (DNA): TGTGCCAGCAGTCGGGAAGGGTTCAACGAGCAGTACTTC.

The table lists this clonotype with a few counts. The genes are TRBV6-2 or TRBV6-3 and TRBJ2-1; 13 bases map to TRBD2. Germline V CDR1 and CDR2: MNHEY, SVGEGT. Germline trimming cut 4 bases from V and 8 bases from J; bases unmatched to any gene: 17. This CDR3 has 19 amino acids. The DNA of the CDR3 is TGTGCCAGCAGTTCTCTTCGAACCACTAGCGGGAGGGCCGGGGATGAGCAGTTCTTC. The encoded protein is CASSSLRTTSGRAGDEQFF.